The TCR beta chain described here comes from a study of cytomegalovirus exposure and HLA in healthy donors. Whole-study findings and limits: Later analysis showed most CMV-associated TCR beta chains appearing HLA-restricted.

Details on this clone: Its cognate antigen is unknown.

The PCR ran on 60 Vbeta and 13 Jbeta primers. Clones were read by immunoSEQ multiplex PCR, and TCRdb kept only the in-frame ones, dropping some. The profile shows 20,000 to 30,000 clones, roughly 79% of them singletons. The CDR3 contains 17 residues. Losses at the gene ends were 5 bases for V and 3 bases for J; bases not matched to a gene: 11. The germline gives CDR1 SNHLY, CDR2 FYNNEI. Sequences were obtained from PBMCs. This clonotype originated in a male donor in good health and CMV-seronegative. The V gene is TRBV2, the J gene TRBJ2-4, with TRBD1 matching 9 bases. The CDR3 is CASSWDRDGGGKNIQYF. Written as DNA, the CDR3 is TGTGCCAGCAGTTGGGACAGGGATGGGGGCGGCAAAAACATTCAGTACTTC.